This T cell receptor (beta chain) was captured by sequencing in a study of CD8+ T cells in alopecia areata. Extracted RNA was reverse transcribed into cDNA, the sequencing template. Repertoires were generated with immunoSEQ multiplex PCR, while TCRdb's copy carries only in-frame clones and drops some. Among approximately 100,000 clones listed, 55% to 75% were seen once. Trimming removed 10 bases from V and 9 bases from J; junction bases left unmatched: 8. This CDR3 spans 13 amino acids. Germline values: CDR1 MNHEY, CDR2 SVGAGI. The treatment is: oral pan-JAK inhibitor, 5-10 mg twice daily. This sample comprised CD8+ T cells sorted from blood, obtained at approximately week 60, from a patient treated with tofacitinib. The receptor's source is a human donor with alopecia areata. The chain is built from TRBV6-5 and TRBJ1-6; 8 bases are a match to TRBD1. This chain's CDR3 is CATFQGAGSPLHF. The CDR3 DNA reads TGTGCCACCTTCCAGGGGGCAGGTTCACCCCTCCACTTT.